Sequencing of this T cell receptor beta chain was carried out in a study of T cells after posttransplantation cyclophosphamide. Repertoires were generated with immunoSEQ multiplex PCR, while TCRdb's copy carries only in-frame clones and drops some. The data contain fewer than 25,000 clones, less than 98% of them seen just once; the ten biggest clones take up less than 0.15%. Cells defined as naive were viable CD3+CD4+ or CD3+CD8+ and CCR7+CD45RA+CD45RO-CD95-CD27+CD28+. The sample taken for sequencing was naive CD4+ T cells sorted from PBMCs. The receptor's source is a man between 45 and 60 years old in good health, CMV-negative, and a related stem cell transplant donor.

The CDR3 loop reads CASSSGGPGDTDTQYF. The DNA for the CDR3 is TGTGCCAGCAGCTCCGGAGGGCCGGGGGACACAGATACGCAGTATTTT. The genes are TRBV5-4 and TRBJ2-3, with a weak D call TRBD2 (6 bases). This CDR3 has 16 residues. V lost 3 bases, J lost 2 bases, and 16 bases lay in between. CDR1 is SGHNT, CDR2 YYREEE, per germline (reference sequence).